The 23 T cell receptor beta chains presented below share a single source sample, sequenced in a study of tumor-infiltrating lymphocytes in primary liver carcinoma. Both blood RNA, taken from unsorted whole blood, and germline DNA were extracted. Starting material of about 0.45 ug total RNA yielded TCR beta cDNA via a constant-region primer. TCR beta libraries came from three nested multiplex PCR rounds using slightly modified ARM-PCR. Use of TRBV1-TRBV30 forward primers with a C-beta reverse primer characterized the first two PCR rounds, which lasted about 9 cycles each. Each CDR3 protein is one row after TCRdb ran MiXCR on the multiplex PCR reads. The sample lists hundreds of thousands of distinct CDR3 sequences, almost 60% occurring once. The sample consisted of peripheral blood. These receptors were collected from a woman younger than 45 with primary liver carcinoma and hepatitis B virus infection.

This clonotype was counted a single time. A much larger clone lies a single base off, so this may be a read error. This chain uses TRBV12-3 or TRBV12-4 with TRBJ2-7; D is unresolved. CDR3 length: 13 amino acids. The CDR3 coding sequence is TGTGCCAGCAGTTTCAAGGTGGGGTCCGAGCGGTACTTC. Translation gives CASSFKVGSERYF.

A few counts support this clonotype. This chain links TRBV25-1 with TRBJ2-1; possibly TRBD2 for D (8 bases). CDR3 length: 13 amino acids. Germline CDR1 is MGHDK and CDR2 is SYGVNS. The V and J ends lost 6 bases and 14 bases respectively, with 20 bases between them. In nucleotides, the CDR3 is TGTGCCAGCAGCGAGGGACAGCGGGAGCAGGAGTTCTTC. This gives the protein CASSEGQREQEFF.

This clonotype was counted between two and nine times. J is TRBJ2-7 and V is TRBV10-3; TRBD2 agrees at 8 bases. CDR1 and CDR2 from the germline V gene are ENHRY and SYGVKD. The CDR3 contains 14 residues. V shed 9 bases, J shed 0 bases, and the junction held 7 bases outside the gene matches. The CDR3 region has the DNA TGTGCCATAGCCCGGACTAGCAGCTCCTACGAGCAGTACTTC. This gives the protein CAIARTSSSYEQYF.

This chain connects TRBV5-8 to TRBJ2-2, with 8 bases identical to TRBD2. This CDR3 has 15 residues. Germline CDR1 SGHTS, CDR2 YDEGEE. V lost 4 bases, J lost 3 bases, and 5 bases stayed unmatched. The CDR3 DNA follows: TGTGCCAGCAGCCAGCGGGAGTGGTACACCGGGGAGCTGTTTTTT. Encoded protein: CASSQREWYTGELFF. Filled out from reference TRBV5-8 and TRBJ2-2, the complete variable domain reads EAGVTQSPTHLIKTRGQQATLRCSPISGHTSVYWYQQALGLGLQFLLWYDEGEERNRGNFPPRFSGRQFPNYSSELNVNALELEDSALYLCASSQREWYTGELFFGEGSRLTVL.

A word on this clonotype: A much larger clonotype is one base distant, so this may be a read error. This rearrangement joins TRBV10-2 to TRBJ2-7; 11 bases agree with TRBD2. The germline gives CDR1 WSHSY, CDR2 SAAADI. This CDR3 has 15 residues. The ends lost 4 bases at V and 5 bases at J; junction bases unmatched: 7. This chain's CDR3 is CASSGLRLAGNEQYF. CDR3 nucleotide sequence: TGCGCCAGCAGTGGCTTAAGACTAGCGGGAAACGAGCAGTACTTC.

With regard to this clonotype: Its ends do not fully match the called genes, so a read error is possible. The CDR3 reads CTISGGTWDQPQHF. CDR3 bases: TGTACCATCAGTGGCGGGACATGGGACCAGCCCCAGCATTTT. The chain recombines TRBV10-3 with TRBJ1-5, with TRBD1 as a possible D gene (6 bases). This CDR3 has 14 residues. CDR1 is ENHRY and CDR2 is SYGVKD in the germline V gene.

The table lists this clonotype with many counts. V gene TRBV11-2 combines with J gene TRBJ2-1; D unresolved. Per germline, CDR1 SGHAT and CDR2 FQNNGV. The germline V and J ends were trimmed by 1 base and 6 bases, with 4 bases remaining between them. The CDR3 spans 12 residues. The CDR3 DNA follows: TGTGCCAGCAGCTTAGCCCGCAATGAGCAGTTCTTC. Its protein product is CASSLARNEQFF.

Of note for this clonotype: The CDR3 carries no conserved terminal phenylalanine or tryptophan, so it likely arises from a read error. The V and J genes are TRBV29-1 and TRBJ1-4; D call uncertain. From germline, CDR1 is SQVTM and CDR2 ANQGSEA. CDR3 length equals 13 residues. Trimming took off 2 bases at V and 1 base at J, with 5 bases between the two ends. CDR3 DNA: TGCAGCGTTGAATCTGTAACTAATGAAAAACTGTTTTAT. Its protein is CSVESVTNEKLFY.

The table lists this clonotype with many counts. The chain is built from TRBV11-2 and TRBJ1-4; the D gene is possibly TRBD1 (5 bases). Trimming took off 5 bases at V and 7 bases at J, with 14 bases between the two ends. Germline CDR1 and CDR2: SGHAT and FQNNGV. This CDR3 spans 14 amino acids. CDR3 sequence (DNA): TGTGCCAGCAGCCCAGGGTTTACGAGTGAAAAACTGTTTTTT. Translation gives CASSPGFTSEKLFF.

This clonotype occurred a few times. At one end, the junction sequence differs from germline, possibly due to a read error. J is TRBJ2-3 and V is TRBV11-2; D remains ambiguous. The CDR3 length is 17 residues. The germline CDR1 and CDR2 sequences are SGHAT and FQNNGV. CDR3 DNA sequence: TGTGCCAGCAGCTCAGCCCCCCGACGGATGAGCACAGATACGCGGTATTTT. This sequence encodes CASSSAPRRMSTDTRYF.

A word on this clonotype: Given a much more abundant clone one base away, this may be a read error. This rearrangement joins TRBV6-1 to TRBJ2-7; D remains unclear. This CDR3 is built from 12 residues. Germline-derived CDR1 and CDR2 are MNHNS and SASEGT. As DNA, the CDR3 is TGTCCCAGCAGCGCCCGAAAGGACGAGCAGTACTTC. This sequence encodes CPSSARKDEQYF.

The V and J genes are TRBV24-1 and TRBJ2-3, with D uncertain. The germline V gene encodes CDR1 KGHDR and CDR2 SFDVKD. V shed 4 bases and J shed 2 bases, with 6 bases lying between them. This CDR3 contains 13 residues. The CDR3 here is CATSDPYTDTQYF. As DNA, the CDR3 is TGTGCCACCAGTGACCCCTACACAGATACGCAGTATTTT.

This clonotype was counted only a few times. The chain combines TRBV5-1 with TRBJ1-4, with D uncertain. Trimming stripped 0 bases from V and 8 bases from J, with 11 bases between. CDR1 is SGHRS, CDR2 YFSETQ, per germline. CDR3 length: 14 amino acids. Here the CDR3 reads CASSLGPGGEKLFF. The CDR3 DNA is TGCGCCAGCAGCTTGGGGCCGGGCGGGGAAAAACTGTTTTTT.

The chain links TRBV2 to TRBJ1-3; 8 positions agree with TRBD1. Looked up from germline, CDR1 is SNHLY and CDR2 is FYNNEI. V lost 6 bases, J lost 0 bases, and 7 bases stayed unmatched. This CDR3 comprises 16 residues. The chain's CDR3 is CASSRQGPSSGNTIYF. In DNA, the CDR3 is TGTGCCAGCAGCCGACAGGGGCCGAGCTCTGGAAACACCATATATTTT.

The CDR3 spells CAISPGVAGRQETQYF. The CDR3 nucleotides read TGTGCCATCAGCCCCGGGGTAGCGGGGCGTCAAGAGACCCAGTACTTC. This chain uses TRBV10-3 with TRBJ2-5; the match to TRBD2 covers 8 bases. Trimming took 6 bases from V and 2 from J; bases not matched to a gene: 11. Germline CDR1 reads ENHRY; CDR2 reads SYGVKD. This CDR3 spans 16 amino acids.

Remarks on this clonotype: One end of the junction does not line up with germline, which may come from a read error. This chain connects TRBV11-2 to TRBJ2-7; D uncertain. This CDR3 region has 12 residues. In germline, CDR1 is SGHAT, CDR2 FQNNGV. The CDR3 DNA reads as TGTGCCGGCAGCTTAATTCTCTACGAGCAATACTTC. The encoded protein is CAGSLILYEQYF.

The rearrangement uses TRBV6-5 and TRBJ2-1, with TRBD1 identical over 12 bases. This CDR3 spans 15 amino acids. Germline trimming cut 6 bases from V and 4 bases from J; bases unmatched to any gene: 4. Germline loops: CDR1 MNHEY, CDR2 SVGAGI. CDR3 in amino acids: CASRGTGGTYNEQFF. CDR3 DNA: TGTGCCAGCAGAGGGACAGGGGGCACTTACAATGAGCAGTTCTTC.

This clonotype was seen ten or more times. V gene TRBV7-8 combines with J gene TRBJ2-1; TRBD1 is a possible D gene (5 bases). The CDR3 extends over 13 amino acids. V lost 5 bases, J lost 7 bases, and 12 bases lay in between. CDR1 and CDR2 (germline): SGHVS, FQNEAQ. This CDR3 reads CASSHTTENEQFF. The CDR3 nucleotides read TGTGCCAGCAGCCACACGACAGAGAATGAGCAGTTCTTC.

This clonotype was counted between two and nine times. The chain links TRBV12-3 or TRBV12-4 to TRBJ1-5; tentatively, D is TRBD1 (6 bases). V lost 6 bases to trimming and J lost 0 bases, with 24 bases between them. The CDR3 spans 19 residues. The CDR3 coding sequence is TGTGCCAGCAGGCATACCACAGGGCCCGCTATGATTAGCAATCAGCCCCAGCATTTT. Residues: CASRHTTGPAMISNQPQHF.

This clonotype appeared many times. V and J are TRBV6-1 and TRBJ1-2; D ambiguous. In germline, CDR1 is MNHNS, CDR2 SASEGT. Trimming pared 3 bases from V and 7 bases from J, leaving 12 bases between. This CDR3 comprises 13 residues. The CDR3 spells CASSDLSFRGYTF. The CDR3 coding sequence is TGTGCCAGCAGTGACCTTTCCTTCCGTGGCTACACCTTC.

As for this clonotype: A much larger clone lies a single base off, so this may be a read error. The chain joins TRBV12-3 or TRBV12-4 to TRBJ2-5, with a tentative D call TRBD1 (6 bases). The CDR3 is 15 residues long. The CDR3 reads CTSRDVDRRQETQYF. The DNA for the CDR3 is TGTACCAGCAGAGACGTGGACAGACGGCAAGAGACCCAGTACTTC.

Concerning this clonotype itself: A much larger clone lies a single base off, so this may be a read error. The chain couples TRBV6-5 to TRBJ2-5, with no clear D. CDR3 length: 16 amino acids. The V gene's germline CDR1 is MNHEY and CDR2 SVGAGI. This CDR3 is CDSKRERVLGSETQYF. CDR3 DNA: TGTGACAGCAAAAGAGAAAGGGTTTTGGGGTCGGAGACCCAGTACTTC.

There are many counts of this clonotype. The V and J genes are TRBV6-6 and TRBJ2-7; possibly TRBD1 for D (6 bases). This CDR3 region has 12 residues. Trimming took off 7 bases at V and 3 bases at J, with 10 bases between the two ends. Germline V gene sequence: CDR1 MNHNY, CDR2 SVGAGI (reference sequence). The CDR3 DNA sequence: TGTGCCAGCACAACAGGGAGCTACGAGCAGTACTTC. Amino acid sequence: CASTTGSYEQYF.